This entry concerns a single T cell receptor (beta chain). The CDR3 has 16 residues. From germline, CDR1 is MNHEY and CDR2 SMNVEV (reference sequence). V lost 1 base to trimming and J lost 1 base; unmatched junction nucleotides: 2. This entry is derived from a study of somatic mutations in cytotoxic T cells in rheumatoid arthritis. Profiled with immunoSEQ multiplex PCR; TCRdb holds only in-frame clones, not every one. The sample has about 20,000 clones; 70% to 80% are singletons. This TCR was sampled from a man aged 55-75 years in good health. The rearrangement uses TRBV27 and TRBJ2-1, with 9 bases that match TRBD2. The specimen was CD8+ T cells sorted from blood. CDR3 nucleotide sequence: TGTGCCAGCAGTTTATTAGCGGGAGTATCCTACAATGAGCAGTTCTTC. This encodes CASSLLAGVSYNEQFF.